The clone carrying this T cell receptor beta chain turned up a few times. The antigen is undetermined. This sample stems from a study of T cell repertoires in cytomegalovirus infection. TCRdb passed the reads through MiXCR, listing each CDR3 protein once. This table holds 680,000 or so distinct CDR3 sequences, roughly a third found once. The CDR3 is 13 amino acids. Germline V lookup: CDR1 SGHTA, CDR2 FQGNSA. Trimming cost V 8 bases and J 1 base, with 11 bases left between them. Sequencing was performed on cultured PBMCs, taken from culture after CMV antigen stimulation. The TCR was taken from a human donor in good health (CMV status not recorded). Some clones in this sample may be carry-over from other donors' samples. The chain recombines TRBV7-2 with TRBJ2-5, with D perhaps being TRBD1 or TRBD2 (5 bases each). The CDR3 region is CASGGAVQETQYF. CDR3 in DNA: TGTGCCAGCGGGGGAGCGGTCCAAGAGACCCAGTACTTC.